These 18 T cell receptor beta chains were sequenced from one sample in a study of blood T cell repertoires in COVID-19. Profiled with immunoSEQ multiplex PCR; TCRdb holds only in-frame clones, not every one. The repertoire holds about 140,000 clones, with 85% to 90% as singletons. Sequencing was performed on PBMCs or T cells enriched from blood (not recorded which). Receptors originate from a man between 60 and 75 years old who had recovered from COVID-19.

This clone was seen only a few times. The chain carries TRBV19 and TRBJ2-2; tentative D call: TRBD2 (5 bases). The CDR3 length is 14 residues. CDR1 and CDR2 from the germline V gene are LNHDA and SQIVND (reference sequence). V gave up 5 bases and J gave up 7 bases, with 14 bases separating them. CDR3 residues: CASSPSDGGGELFF. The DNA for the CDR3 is TGTGCCAGTAGTCCAAGTGACGGAGGCGGGGAGCTGTTTTTT.

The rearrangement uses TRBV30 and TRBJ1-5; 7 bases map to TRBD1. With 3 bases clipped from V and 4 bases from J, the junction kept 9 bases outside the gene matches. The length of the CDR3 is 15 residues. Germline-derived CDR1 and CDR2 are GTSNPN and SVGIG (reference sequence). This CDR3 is CAWSHGTAKNQPQHF. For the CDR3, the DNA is TGTGCCTGGAGCCACGGGACAGCCAAGAATCAGCCCCAGCATTTT.

The CDR3, as DNA: TGTGCCAGCTCCCCCGGGGGGAACAGGGACGGTCAGCCCCAGCATTTT. Protein: CASSPGGNRDGQPQHF. The chain uses TRBV18 and TRBJ1-5, with D perhaps matching TRBD1 (6 bases). Germline CDR1 and CDR2: KGHSH and LQKENI. The V and J ends lost 6 bases and 6 bases respectively, with 21 bases between them. The CDR3 is made up of 16 amino acids.

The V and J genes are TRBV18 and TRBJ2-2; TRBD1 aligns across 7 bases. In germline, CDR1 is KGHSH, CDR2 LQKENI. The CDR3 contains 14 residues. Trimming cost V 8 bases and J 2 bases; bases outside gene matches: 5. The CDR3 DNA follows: TGTGCCAGCGAGGGACAGAAAAACACCGGGGAGCTGTTTTTT. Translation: CASEGQKNTGELFF.

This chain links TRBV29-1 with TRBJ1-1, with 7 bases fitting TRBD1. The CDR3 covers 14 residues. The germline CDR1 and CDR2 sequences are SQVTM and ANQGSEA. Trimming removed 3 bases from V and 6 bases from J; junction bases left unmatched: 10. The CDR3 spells CSVEKGVGQAEAFF. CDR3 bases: TGCAGCGTTGAGAAGGGGGTCGGACAGGCTGAAGCTTTCTTT.

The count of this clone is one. The CDR3 sequence is CAWSPASADTQYF. Here the CDR3 DNA reads TGTGCCTGGAGCCCGGCTAGCGCAGATACGCAGTATTTT. The chain couples TRBV30 to TRBJ2-3, with D possibly TRBD2 on 6 matching bases. The CDR3 totals 13 residues. Trimming took 3 bases from V and 4 from J, leaving 11 bases between them. The germline CDR1 and CDR2 sequences are GTSNPN and SVGIG (reference sequence).

Written as DNA, the CDR3 is TGTGCCAGCAGTAGGACTAGCGGGACTCTGACGCCGGGTGAGCAGTTCTTC. This sequence encodes CASSRTSGTLTPGEQFF. The V call is TRBV2, the J call TRBJ2-1; 12 bases agree with TRBD2. In germline, CDR1 is SNHLY, CDR2 FYNNEI. The CDR3 runs 17 residues. V lost 5 bases to trimming and J lost 9 bases; unmatched junction nucleotides: 14. The whole variable domain, remainder taken from reference TRBV2 and TRBJ2-1, is EPEVTQTPSHQVTQMGQEVILRCVPISNHLYFYWYRQILGQKVEFLVSFYNNEISEKSEIFDDQFSVERPDGSNFTLKIRSTKLEDSAMYFCASSRTSGTLTPGEQFFGPGTRLTVL.

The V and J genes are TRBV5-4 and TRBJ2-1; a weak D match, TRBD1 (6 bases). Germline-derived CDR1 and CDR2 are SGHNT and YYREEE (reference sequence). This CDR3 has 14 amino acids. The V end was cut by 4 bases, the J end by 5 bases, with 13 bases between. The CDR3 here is CASSLRDIHNEQFF. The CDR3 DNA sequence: TGTGCCAGCAGCCTCCGGGACATCCACAATGAGCAGTTCTTC.

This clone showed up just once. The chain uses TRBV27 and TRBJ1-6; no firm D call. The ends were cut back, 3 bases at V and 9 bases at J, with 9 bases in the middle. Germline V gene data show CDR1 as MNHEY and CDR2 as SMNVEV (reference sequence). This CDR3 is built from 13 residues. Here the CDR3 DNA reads TGTGCCAGCAGTTTTGGAGTCGCTTCACCCCTCCACTTT. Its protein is CASSFGVASPLHF.

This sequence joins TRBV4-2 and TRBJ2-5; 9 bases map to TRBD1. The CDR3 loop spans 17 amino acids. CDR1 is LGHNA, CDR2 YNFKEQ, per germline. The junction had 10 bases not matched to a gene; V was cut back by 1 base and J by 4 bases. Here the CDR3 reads CASSQGIGDRVRETQYF. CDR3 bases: TGTGCCAGCAGCCAAGGAATAGGGGACAGGGTTCGAGAGACCCAGTACTTC.

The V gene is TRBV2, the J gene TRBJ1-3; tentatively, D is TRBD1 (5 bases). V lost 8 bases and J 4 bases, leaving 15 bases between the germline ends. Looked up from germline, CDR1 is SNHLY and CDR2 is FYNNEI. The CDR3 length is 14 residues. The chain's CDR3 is CASGAGLTGNTIYF. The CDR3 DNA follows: TGTGCCAGCGGAGCGGGACTCACGGGAAACACCATATATTTT.

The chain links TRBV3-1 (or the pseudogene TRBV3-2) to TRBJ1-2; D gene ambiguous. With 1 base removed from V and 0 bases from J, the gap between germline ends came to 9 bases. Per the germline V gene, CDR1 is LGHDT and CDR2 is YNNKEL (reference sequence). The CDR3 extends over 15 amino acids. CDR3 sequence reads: CASSQVRRTNYGYTF. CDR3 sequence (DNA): TGTGCCAGCAGCCAAGTGAGGCGTACTAACTATGGCTACACCTTC.

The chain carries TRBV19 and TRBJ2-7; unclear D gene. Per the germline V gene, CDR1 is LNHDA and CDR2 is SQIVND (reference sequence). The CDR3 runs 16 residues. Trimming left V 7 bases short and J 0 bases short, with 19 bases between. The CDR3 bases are TGTGCCAGTACCGATCACCACAACAGTGCCTCCTACGAGCAGTACTTC. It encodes CASTDHHNSASYEQYF. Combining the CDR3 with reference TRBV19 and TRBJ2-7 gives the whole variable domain DGGITQSPKYLFRKEGQNVTLSCEQNLNHDAMYWYRQDPGQGLRLIYYSQIVNDFQKGDIAEGYSVSREKKESFPLTVTSAQKNPTAFYLCASTDHHNSASYEQYFGPGTRLTVT.

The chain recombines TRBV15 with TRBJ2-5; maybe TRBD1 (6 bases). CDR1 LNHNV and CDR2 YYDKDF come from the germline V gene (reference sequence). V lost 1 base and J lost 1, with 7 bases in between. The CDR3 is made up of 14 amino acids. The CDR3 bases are TGTGCCACCAGCAGAGGAGGGGGCCAAGAGACCCAGTACTTC. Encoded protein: CATSRGGGQETQYF.

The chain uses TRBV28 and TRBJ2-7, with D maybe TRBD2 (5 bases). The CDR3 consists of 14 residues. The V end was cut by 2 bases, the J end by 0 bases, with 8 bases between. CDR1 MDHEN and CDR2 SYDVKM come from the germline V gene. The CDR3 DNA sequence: TGTGCCAGCAGTTTAGAGGGCGCCTCCTACGAGCAGTACTTC. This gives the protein CASSLEGASYEQYF.

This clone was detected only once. The CDR3 sequence: CASSNDGQETSSLHF. The CDR3, as DNA: TGTGCCAGCAGCAATGATGGACAGGAAACCTCTTCCCTCCACTTT. V is TRBV21-1 and J is TRBJ1-6; the D call of TRBD1 is as the table states it, not checked on the DNA. TRBV21-1 corresponds to a pseudogene. The CDR3 has 15 amino acids.

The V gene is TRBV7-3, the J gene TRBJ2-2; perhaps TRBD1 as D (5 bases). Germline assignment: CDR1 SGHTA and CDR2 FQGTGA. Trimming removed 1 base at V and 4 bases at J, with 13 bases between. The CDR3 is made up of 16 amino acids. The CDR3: CASSLIPGLGTGELFF. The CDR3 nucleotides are TGTGCCAGCAGCTTAATCCCAGGGCTGGGCACCGGGGAGCTGTTTTTT.

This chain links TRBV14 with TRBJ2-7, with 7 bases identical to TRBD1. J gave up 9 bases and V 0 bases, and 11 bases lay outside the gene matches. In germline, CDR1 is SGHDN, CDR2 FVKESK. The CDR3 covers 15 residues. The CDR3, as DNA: TGTGCCAGCAGCCAAGATACACAGGGGAAGGGTTTGCAGTACTTC. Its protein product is CASSQDTQGKGLQYF. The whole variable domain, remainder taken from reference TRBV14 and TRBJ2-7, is EAGVTQFPSHSVIEKGQTVTLRCDPISGHDNLYWYRRVMGKEIKFLLHFVKESKQDESGMPNNRFLAERTGGTYSTLKVQPAELEDSGVYFCASSQDTQGKGLQYFGPGTRLTVT.